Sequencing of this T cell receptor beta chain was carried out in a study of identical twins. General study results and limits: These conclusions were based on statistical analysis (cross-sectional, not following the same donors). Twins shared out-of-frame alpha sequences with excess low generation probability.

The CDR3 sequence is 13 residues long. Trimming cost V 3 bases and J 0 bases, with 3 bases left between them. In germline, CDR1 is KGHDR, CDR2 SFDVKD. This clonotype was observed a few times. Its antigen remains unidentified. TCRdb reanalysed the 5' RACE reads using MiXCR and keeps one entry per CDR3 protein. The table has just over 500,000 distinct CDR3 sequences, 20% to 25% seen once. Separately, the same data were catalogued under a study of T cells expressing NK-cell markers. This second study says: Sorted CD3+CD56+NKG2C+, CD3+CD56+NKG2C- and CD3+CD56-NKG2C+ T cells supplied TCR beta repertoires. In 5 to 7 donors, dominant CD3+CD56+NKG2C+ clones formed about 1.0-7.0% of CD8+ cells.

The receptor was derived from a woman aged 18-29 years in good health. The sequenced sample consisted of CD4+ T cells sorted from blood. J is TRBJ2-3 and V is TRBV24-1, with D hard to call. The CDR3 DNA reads TGTGCCACCAGTGATCCTAGCACAGATACGCAGTATTTT. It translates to CATSDPSTDTQYF.